This TCR beta chain was observed in a study of cytomegalovirus exposure and HLA in healthy donors. PCR involved 60 Vbeta and 13 Jbeta primers. Assay: immunoSEQ multiplex PCR; the TCRdb copy retains only in-frame clones and omits some. Among about 180,000 clones listed, more than 60% were seen once. The germline V gene encodes CDR1 LGHNA and CDR2 YSLEER. CDR3 size: 14 residues. With V trimmed by 1 base and J by 8 bases, 7 bases remained unmatched. The sequence came from a man aged 18 to 29 in good health and CMV-seronegative. Source material: PBMCs. The rearrangement links TRBV4-3 to TRBJ1-2; 7 bases are a match to TRBD1. CDR3 in DNA: TGCGCCAGCAGCCAAGGGAAGGGGACAGAGGGCTACACCTTC. This sequence encodes CASSQGKGTEGYTF.